This T cell receptor beta chain was retrieved from a study of control samples from healthy donors and cancer patients. Produced via immunoSEQ multiplex PCR; TCRdb's table is partial and in-frame only. The sample has roughly 200,000 clones, just under 95% seen once. Germline assignment: CDR1 SGHRS and CDR2 YFSETQ. This CDR3 comprises 15 residues. Trimming left V 4 bases short and J 1 base short, with 14 bases between. This TCR came from a man aged 50 to 59 in good health. Sequenced material: blood. The chain employs TRBV5-1 and TRBJ2-5; D is perhaps TRBD1 (5 bases). The CDR3 here is CASSTALTVQETQYF. CDR3 nucleotides: TGCGCCAGCAGCACCGCTCTGACAGTCCAAGAGACCCAGTACTTC.